Sequencing of this T cell receptor beta chain was carried out in a study of blood T cell repertoires in COVID-19. Overall study: Samples taken during acute and convalescent COVID-19 were collected in the United States, Italy and Spain. Sources were T cells, B-cell-depleted T cells, or PBMCs; the material itself was cDNA or gDNA.

Study processing details: The authors estimated nucleated cell counts from reference gene primer amplification. The assay was immunoSEQ multiplex PCR, and TCRdb's table has in-frame clones only and misses some. V, J and clone size are those of that table, while D and trimming were read from the DNA. The sample has about 250,000 clones, roughly 86% seen once. The V gene end was trimmed by 3 bases and the J gene end by 4 bases; junction bases not matched to a gene: 8. Germline CDR1 MDHEN, CDR2 SYDVKM. This CDR3 comprises 15 residues. A single count supports this clone. The V and J genes are TRBV28 and TRBJ1-2; 7 positions agree with TRBD1. This TCR was recovered from a middle-aged man with acute or convalescent COVID-19. Sequenced input: peripheral blood. CDR3 DNA: TGTGCCAGCAGTTTCGGACAGGAGGGACTCTATGGCTACACCTTC. Amino acid sequence: CASSFGQEGLYGYTF.